This TCR beta chain was identified in a study of graft-versus-host responses after intestinal transplantation. About the study: Transplantation in recipients was multivisceral, liver-intestinal, or isolated intestinal.

Turning to this clone: Its antigen is undetermined.

There are 15 residues in the CDR3. Looked up from germline, CDR1 is KGHSH and CDR2 is LQKENI. The germline V and J ends were trimmed by 4 bases and 2 bases, with 14 bases remaining between them. Measured with immunoSEQ multiplex PCR; TCRdb has only the in-frame clones, and not every one. The sample consists of roughly 110,000 clones, roughly 92% of them appearing once. The receptor comes from a human donor who was the organ donor for an intestinal transplant. The J gene is TRBJ1-1, the V gene TRBV18, with D possibly being TRBD1 (6 bases). The sequencing used unstimulated CD4+ T cells sorted from spleen or lymph node cells, collected before transplant. The CDR3 DNA follows: TGTGCCAGCTCACGTACCGGGACACCAAACACTGAAGCTTTCTTT. Translating it yields CASSRTGTPNTEAFF.